These 20 T cell receptor beta chains were sequenced from one sample in a study of blood T cell repertoires in COVID-19 (dated by TCRdb to about 2020). The library was produced with the immunoSEQ multiplex PCR assay. The source is immuneACCESS, and TCRdb retained only in-frame sequences with V and J called. Part of the clones is not carried over; for the studies checked, unresolved V genes explain less than half of this, and the remainder is unexplained. This sample lists roughly 250,000 clones; about 88% were detected once. 3% of the sample is in the top ten clones. Material for sequencing was PBMCs or T cells enriched from blood (not recorded which). The receptors shown here come from a woman between 50 and 59 years old who had recovered from COVID-19.

This rearrangement joins TRBV5-6 to TRBJ1-2; maybe TRBD1 (5 bases). The CDR3 consists of 12 residues. Trimming cost V 2 bases and J 8 bases, with 10 bases left between them. Germline CDR1 and CDR2: SGHDT and YYEEEE. The CDR3 sequence: CASSLRGLGYTF. The CDR3 nucleotides read TGTGCCAGCAGCTTAAGGGGACTGGGCTACACCTTC.

This chain connects TRBV20-1 to TRBJ1-1, with 11 nucleotides matching TRBD1. This CDR3 comprises 19 residues. Germline V gene lookup returns CDR1 DFQATT and CDR2 SNEGSKA (reference sequence). After removal of 3 bases from V and 4 bases from J, the junction contained 19 bases not matched to a gene. CDR3 sequence reads: CSASEGTGGRWAWGTEAFF. CDR3 in DNA: TGCAGTGCTAGTGAAGGGACAGGGGGAAGATGGGCATGGGGCACTGAAGCTTTCTTT.

The rearrangement joins TRBV30 to TRBJ2-1; TRBD2 matches at 8 bases. There are 14 residues in the CDR3. CDR1 and CDR2 (germline): GTSNPN, SVGIG (reference sequence). J lost 9 bases, V lost 0 bases, and 7 bases had no gene match. The CDR3 loop reads CAWSVDGRAGEQFF. As DNA, the CDR3 is TGTGCCTGGAGTGTAGACGGGAGGGCCGGTGAGCAGTTCTTC.

This sequence joins TRBV2 and TRBJ1-6, with TRBD1 matching over 10 bases. This CDR3 has 15 residues. V dropped 1 base and J dropped 8; count of bases not matched to a gene: 2. The germline CDR1 and CDR2 sequences are SNHLY and FYNNEI. The CDR3 DNA reads TGTGCCAGCAGTGAAGGGGGGACAGGGGATTCACCCCTCCACTTT. The encoded protein is CASSEGGTGDSPLHF.

The CDR3 DNA sequence: TGCAGTGCTAGTGGTGGGAGGAGGACAGATACGCAGTATTTT. Amino acids: CSASGGRRTDTQYF. This chain uses TRBV20-1 with TRBJ2-3; D might be TRBD2 (6 bases). V shed 3 bases and J shed 3 bases, with 13 bases lying between them. Looked up from germline, CDR1 is DFQATT and CDR2 is SNEGSKA (reference sequence). The CDR3 runs 14 residues.

The chain has TRBV24-1 and TRBJ2-5, with D tentatively TRBD1 (6 bases). V lost 3 bases, J lost 2 bases, and 21 bases lay in between. The CDR3 has 18 residues. The V gene's germline CDR1 is KGHDR and CDR2 SFDVKD. CDR3 residues: CATSDRSRDNAYQETQYF. Written as DNA, the CDR3 is TGTGCCACCAGTGATAGAAGCCGGGACAATGCCTATCAAGAGACCCAGTACTTC.

J is TRBJ2-1 and V is TRBV7-8, with 8 bases that match TRBD1. The CDR3 extends over 13 amino acids. V was clipped by 6 bases and J by 5 bases; unmatched bases: 3. Per germline, CDR1 SGHVS and CDR2 FQNEAQ. The CDR3 region has the DNA TGTGCCAGCAGGGACAGGGCCCACAATGAGCAGTTCTTC. Translated: CASRDRAHNEQFF.

CDR3 in DNA: TGTGCCAGCAACCGGGACACTGAAGCGGCTGAAGCTTTCTTT. It codes for CASNRDTEAAEAFF. The V gene is TRBV2, the J gene TRBJ1-1; weak D call: TRBD1 (6 bases). The CDR3 sequence is 14 residues long. Trimming removed 7 bases at V and 6 bases at J, with 18 bases between. CDR1 and CDR2 (germline): SNHLY, FYNNEI.

The V and J genes are TRBV5-4 and TRBJ2-1; TRBD1 agrees at 7 bases. Germline V lookup: CDR1 SGHNT, CDR2 YYREEE (reference sequence). V gave up 4 bases and J gave up 4 bases; unmatched junction bases: 2. CDR3 length equals 13 residues. In nucleotides, the CDR3 is TGTGCCAGCAGCCAGGGACAGTACAATGAGCAGTTCTTC. This codes for CASSQGQYNEQFF.

The table lists this clone with a count of one. The CDR3 DNA is TGTGCCAGCAGCTTAGATCTCGGGGAGGTTGGAAACACCATATATTTT. Its translation: CASSLDLGEVGNTIYF. The J gene is TRBJ1-3, the V gene TRBV13; D is uncertain. Trimming stripped 1 base from V and 3 bases from J, with 13 bases between. CDR1 PRHDT and CDR2 FYEKMQ come from the germline V gene (reference sequence). The CDR3 sequence is 16 residues long.

This rearrangement joins TRBV29-1 to TRBJ2-7; 8 bases agree with TRBD2. CDR1 is SQVTM and CDR2 is ANQGSEA in the germline V gene. This CDR3 spans 10 amino acids. The V gene end was trimmed by 6 bases and the J gene end by 7 bases; junction bases not matched to a gene: 2. The CDR3, as DNA: TGCAGCGTAGGGACTAGTGAGCAGTACTTC. It encodes CSVGTSEQYF.

This chain joins TRBV6-5 and TRBJ2-1; D possibly corresponds to TRBD1 (6 bases). Germline V gene lookup returns CDR1 MNHEY and CDR2 SVGAGI. V was trimmed by 5 bases and J by 5 bases, leaving 16 bases between them. CDR3 length equals 15 residues. CDR3 sequence: CASSQFGTTHNEQFF. The CDR3 DNA follows: TGTGCCAGCAGTCAGTTTGGGACAACACACAATGAGCAGTTCTTC.

The gene calls are TRBV19 and TRBJ1-5; perhaps TRBD1 as D (5 bases). Between the trimmed V and J ends, which lost 6 bases and 7 bases, there was a span of 16 bases. The CDR3 runs to 14 residues. CDR1 LNHDA and CDR2 SQIVND come from the germline V gene (reference sequence). CDR3 sequence (DNA): TGTGCCAGTAGGGCGGGACTGACGGCCCAGCCCCAGCATTTT. Translating it yields CASRAGLTAQPQHF. Based on the CDR3 plus reference TRBV19 and TRBJ1-5, the full variable domain is DGGITQSPKYLFRKEGQNVTLSCEQNLNHDAMYWYRQDPGQGLRLIYYSQIVNDFQKGDIAEGYSVSREKKESFPLTVTSAQKNPTAFYLCASRAGLTAQPQHFGDGTRLSIL.

The table lists this clone with a count of one. This chain joins TRBV11-2 and TRBJ1-5; D gene ambiguous. The CDR3 totals 14 residues. The V end lost 3 bases, the J end lost 4 bases, and 10 bases lay between the germline ends. Germline lookup yields CDR1 SGHAT and CDR2 FQNNGV. CDR3 coding DNA: TGTGCCAGCAGCTTGGCCTCGGGGAATCAGCCCCAGCATTTT. This encodes CASSLASGNQPQHF.

V gene TRBV27 combines with J gene TRBJ1-2; 8 bases map to TRBD1. CDR1 is MNHEY, CDR2 SMNVEV, per germline (reference sequence). The ends lost 8 bases at V and 0 bases at J; junction bases unmatched: 11. This CDR3 is 16 amino acids long. CDR3 sequence reads: CASHPAGQGPNYGYTF. CDR3 DNA sequence: TGTGCCAGCCACCCCGCCGGACAGGGTCCTAACTATGGCTACACCTTC.

J is TRBJ1-6 and V is TRBV7-2, with TRBD1 as a possible D gene (6 bases). This CDR3 comprises 15 residues. Trimming removed 1 base from V and 4 bases from J, with 8 bases in between. Germline values: CDR1 SGHTA, CDR2 FQGNSA. The CDR3 spells CASSLEQGYNSPLHF. The CDR3 DNA is TGTGCCAGCAGCTTAGAGCAGGGGTATAATTCACCCCTCCACTTT.

This clone was counted once. The chain links TRBV30 to TRBJ1-2, with 8 bases aligning to TRBD1. Germline values: CDR1 GTSNPN, CDR2 SVGIG (reference sequence). V lost 3 bases, J lost 1 base, and 4 bases stayed unmatched. The CDR3 covers 14 residues. CDR3 DNA sequence: TGTGCCTGGAGCCGGACAGGGATTAACTATGGCTACACCTTC. It yields the protein CAWSRTGINYGYTF.

V gene TRBV27 combines with J gene TRBJ2-1; 11 bases line up with TRBD1. V dropped 4 bases and J dropped 7; count of bases not matched to a gene: 6. CDR3 length equals 15 residues. Germline V lookup: CDR1 MNHEY, CDR2 SMNVEV (reference sequence). The CDR3 bases are TGTGCCAGCAGTTACTCCCGGGACAGGGGGAATGAGCAGTTCTTC. Amino acids: CASSYSRDRGNEQFF.

The chain joins TRBV25-1 to TRBJ1-2; D not certain. V was trimmed by 4 bases and J by 5 bases, leaving 17 bases between them. There are 15 residues in the CDR3. Germline CDR1 is MGHDK and CDR2 is SYGVNS. The chain's CDR3 is CASSANDMISYGYTF. CDR3 DNA: TGTGCCAGCAGTGCCAACGACATGATTAGTTATGGCTACACCTTC.

The J gene is TRBJ1-1, the V gene TRBV18; TRBD1 might be the D (5 bases). This CDR3 contains 15 residues. The germline gives CDR1 KGHSH, CDR2 LQKENI. Trimming removed 3 bases from V and 1 base from J, with 12 bases in between. CDR3 protein: CASSPSLDRNTEAFF. CDR3 DNA sequence: TGTGCCAGCTCACCTAGCCTTGACAGGAACACTGAAGCTTTCTTT.